The present T cell receptor beta chain was sequenced within a study of cytomegalovirus exposure and HLA in healthy donors. Whole-study results and caveats: Analysis was carried out at a later point, and it linked a missense DCLRE1C variant to TCR beta V- and J-gene trimming. Later analysis reportedly placed an Asian-associated ancestry cluster below the roughly 700-donor mean in N-insertions. Sequencing had likely introduced a cluster of highly shared sequence variants as an artifact.

Germline values: CDR1 SGHVT, CDR2 SQSDAQ. V lost 1 base to trimming and J lost 0 bases; unmatched junction nucleotides: 3. The CDR3 covers 18 residues. Donors showed nominal health when sampled, although they likely had unrecorded immune exposures. 60 Vbeta and 13 Jbeta primers were used in PCR. Generated by immunoSEQ multiplex PCR, the TCRdb table keeps only in-frame clones and is missing some. The table lists fewer than 200,000 clones, roughly 75% of them singletons. This clone was seen more than once but under ten times. Its antigen remains unidentified. The origin of this receptor is a man aged 18 to 30 in good health and CMV-seronegative. The sequenced sample consisted of PBMCs. This chain joins TRBV7-4 and TRBJ2-1, with 13 bases aligning to TRBD2. The CDR3, as DNA: TGTGCCAGCAGCTTAGGGACTAGCGGGAGAGGCTCCTACAATGAGCAGTTCTTC. Protein sequence: CASSLGTSGRGSYNEQFF. The entire variable domain, with the rest obtained from reference TRBV7-4 and TRBJ2-1, is as follows: GAGVSQSPRYKVAKRGRDVALRCDSISGHVTLYWYRQTLGQGSEVLTYSQSDAQRDKSGRPSGRFSAERPERSVSTLKIQRTEQGDSAVYLCASSLGTSGRGSYNEQFFGPGTRLTVL.